This TCR beta chain was obtained from a study of blood T cell repertoires in COVID-19. Method: immunoSEQ multiplex PCR; TCRdb's copy keeps in-frame clones and lacks some. The sample has around 95,000 clones, more than 65% seen once. CDR1 and CDR2 (germline): LNHDA, SQIVND (reference sequence). CDR3 length: 16 amino acids. Trimming at V came to 3 bases and at J to 4 bases, leaving 6 bases not matched to a gene. The chain couples TRBV19 to TRBJ2-3, with TRBD1 identical over 11 bases. Material: peripheral blood. The receptor's source is a woman older than 75 with acute or convalescent COVID-19. The CDR3 protein is CASSIGQGASADTQYF. CDR3 DNA: TGTGCCAGTAGTATCGGACAGGGGGCTTCTGCAGATACGCAGTATTTT.